This entry is about one T cell receptor beta chain. Its antigen remains unknown. This specimen comes from a study of cytomegalovirus exposure and HLA in healthy donors. Study context: The approximately 120 validation repertoires used the same platform as the approximately 670 first-cohort repertoires, a later analysis reported. Study-wide findings and caveats: Listed as cytomegalovirus-associated were 150 or so TCR beta chains. Confirmation was obtained in vitro that a few CMV-associated chains are specific for CMV antigens. Reportedly, diagnosis of cytomegalovirus status by the classifier showed high specificity and sensitivity.

Here immunoSEQ multiplex PCR was the method, and the copy in TCRdb shows in-frame clones only, minus some. The table includes 150,000 to 200,000 clones, more than 70% detected once. This clonotype was obtained from a woman aged 18-29 years in good health and CMV-seronegative. The specimen was PBMCs.

CDR3 bases: TGTGCCAGCAGCTTGCCCTTAGCGGGAGGGGGGAATGAGCAGTTCTTC. Its translation: CASSLPLAGGGNEQFF. This chain uses TRBV5-4 with TRBJ2-1; 11 bases map to TRBD2. CDR1 SGHNT and CDR2 YYREEE come from the germline V gene (reference sequence). Losses at the gene ends were 1 base for V and 7 bases for J; bases not matched to a gene: 7. The CDR3 sequence is 16 residues long.